This T cell receptor (beta chain) was sequenced during a study of Ad26.COV2.S vaccination and SARS-CoV-2 variants. TCRdb keeps only in-frame clones here, not all; method: immunoSEQ multiplex PCR. The table shows about 380,000 clones, with around four fifths occurring only once. Unmatched junction bases numbered 4, after V lost 0 bases and J lost 5 bases. The CDR3 spans 14 residues. The germline V gene encodes CDR1 SGHDT and CDR2 YYEEEE. Treatment indicated: roughly 20 received Ad26.COV2.S at low or high dose, single or two shots; 5 received placebo; per-sample allocation not given. The investigators took samples on day 63 after the first vaccine or placebo injection. Expression of Wuhan-strain SARS-CoV-2 spike came from the Ad26 vector that formed the vaccine.

This receptor was taken from a person between 18 and 59 years old who received the Ad26.COV2.S COVID-19 vaccine or a placebo. Here the sequenced sample was peripheral blood, taken in a trial of Ad26.COV2.S vaccine versus placebo. The chain uses TRBV5-6 and TRBJ1-2; TRBD1 aligns across 7 bases. The CDR3 DNA follows: TGTGCCAGCAGCTTGGACAGGGGATTATATGGCTACACCTTC. Protein product: CASSLDRGLYGYTF.